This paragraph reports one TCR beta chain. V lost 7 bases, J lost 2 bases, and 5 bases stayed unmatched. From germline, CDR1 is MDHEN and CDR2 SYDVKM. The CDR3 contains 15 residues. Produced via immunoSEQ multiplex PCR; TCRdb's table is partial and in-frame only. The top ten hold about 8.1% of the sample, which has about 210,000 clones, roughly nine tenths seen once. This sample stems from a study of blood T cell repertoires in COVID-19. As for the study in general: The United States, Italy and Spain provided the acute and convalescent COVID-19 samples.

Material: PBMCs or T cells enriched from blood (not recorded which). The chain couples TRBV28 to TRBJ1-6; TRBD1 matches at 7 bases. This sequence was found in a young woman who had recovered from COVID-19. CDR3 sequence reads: CASNPRGPYNSPLHF. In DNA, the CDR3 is TGTGCCAGCAACCCAAGGGGGCCCTATAATTCACCCCTCCACTTT.